This is a list of T cell receptor beta chains from one sample in a study of identical twins. TCRdb analysed the 5' RACE reads with MiXCR anew, one entry per CDR3 protein. The table records around 650,000 distinct CDR3 sequences, 7.1% of them present only once. These same data were also listed under a study on yellow fever vaccine responses in identical twins.

Specimen: PBMCs. The receptors originated from a woman aged 18-29 years in good health. Both conserved end residues are trimmed from each CDR3. A D gene is named only where the DNA matches it firmly. Rows may omit the clone size; those that give it use once, few, many or a size class.

d_call clone_size j_call v_call cdr3_aa
TRBD2 many TRBJ2-1 TRBV10-3 AITIAGSAGEQF
NA few TRBJ2-1 TRBV20-1 SAKRVEEQF
NA few TRBJ1-2 TRBV4-2 ASSQDLTYGYT
NA NA TRBJ2-5 TRBV28 ASSPYGHTGTQY
NA few TRBJ2-4 TRBV27 ASSLSQRWIQY
TRBD1 NA TRBJ2-5 TRBV15 ATGDREEDQY
TRBD1 many TRBJ1-1 TRBV5-1 ASSLARTGANTEAF
TRBD1 NA TRBJ2-5 TRBV10-3 AISRSHMTGGLETQY
TRBD1 many TRBJ2-2 TRBV29-1 SVGGGRQGFPGELF
NA NA TRBJ2-3 TRBV3-1 ASSPRWTISTDTQY
NA NA TRBJ2-1 TRBV3-1 ASSPLGSLYNEQF
TRBD2 few TRBJ2-1 TRBV10-3 ATEPGSLAGGDNEQF
TRBD2 few TRBJ2-5 TRBV4-1 ASSQDEVAGAREETQY
TRBD2 NA TRBJ2-1 TRBV2 ASNGLAGEGERF
NA few TRBJ2-5 TRBV19 ASSNQRWETQY
NA few TRBJ2-3 TRBV7-6 ASSYLKASTDTQY
TRBD2 many TRBJ2-5 TRBV12-3/TRBV12-4 ASGPGLVVGETQY
TRBD1 few TRBJ2-3 TRBV20-1 SVTGGRDTQY
NA many TRBJ1-4 TRBV20-1 SARGGRGREKLF
NA many TRBJ2-1 TRBV7-8 ASSFPGLGAYNEQF
TRBD2 NA TRBJ2-1 TRBV18 ASSRTSGTNSYNEQF
NA NA TRBJ1-6 TRBV15 ATSRDAGLASPLH
NA NA TRBJ2-2 TRBV10-1 ASSEAPGPTGELF
NA many TRBJ1-1 TRBV20-1 SADQDQNTEAF
NA few TRBJ1-5 TRBV19 ASSARGHNQPQH
NA many TRBJ2-3 TRBV7-7 ASSPIKGDTQY
TRBD2 few TRBJ2-3 TRBV5-1 ASSLRPSGGRADTQY
TRBD1 NA TRBJ2-1 TRBV15 ATRPGTGGNEQF
TRBD2 NA TRBJ2-1 TRBV12-3/TRBV12-4 ASTGTSAYNEQF
NA many TRBJ1-1 TRBV12-3/TRBV12-4 ASSIREMNTEAF
TRBD1 many TRBJ2-5 TRBV12-3/TRBV12-4 ASSPTTGGQRETQY